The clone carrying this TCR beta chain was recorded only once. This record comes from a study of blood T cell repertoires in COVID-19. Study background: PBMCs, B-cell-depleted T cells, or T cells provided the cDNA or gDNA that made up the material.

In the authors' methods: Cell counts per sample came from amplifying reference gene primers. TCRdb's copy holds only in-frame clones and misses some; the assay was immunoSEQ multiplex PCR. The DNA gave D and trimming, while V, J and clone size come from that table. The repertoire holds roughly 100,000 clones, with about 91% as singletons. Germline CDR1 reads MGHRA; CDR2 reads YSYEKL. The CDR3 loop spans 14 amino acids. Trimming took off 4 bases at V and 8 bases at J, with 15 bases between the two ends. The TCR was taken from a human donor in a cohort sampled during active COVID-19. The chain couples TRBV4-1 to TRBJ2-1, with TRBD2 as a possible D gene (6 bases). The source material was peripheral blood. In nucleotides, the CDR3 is TGCGCCAGCAGCCTGGGACTGGGTAAGGATGAGCAGTTCTTC. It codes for CASSLGLGKDEQFF.